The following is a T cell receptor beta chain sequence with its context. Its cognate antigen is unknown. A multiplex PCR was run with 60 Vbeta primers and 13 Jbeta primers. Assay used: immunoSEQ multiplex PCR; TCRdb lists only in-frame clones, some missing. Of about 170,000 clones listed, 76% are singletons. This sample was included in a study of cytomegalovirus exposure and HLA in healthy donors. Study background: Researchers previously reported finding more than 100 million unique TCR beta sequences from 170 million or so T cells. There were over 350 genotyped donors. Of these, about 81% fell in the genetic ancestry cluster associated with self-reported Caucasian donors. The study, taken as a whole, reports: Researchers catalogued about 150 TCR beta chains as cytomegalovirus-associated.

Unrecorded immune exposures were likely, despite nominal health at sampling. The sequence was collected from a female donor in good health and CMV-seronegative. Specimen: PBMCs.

In nucleotides, the CDR3 is TGTGCCAGCAGCCAAGTTGACCTGGCGGGGAGCACAGATACGCAGTATTTT. Its protein is CASSQVDLAGSTDTQYF. The rearrangement joins TRBV4-2 to TRBJ2-3; maybe TRBD2 (6 bases). The V end was cut by 1 base, the J end by 0 bases, with 14 bases between. The CDR3 has 17 residues. Germline assignment: CDR1 LGHNA and CDR2 YNFKEQ.